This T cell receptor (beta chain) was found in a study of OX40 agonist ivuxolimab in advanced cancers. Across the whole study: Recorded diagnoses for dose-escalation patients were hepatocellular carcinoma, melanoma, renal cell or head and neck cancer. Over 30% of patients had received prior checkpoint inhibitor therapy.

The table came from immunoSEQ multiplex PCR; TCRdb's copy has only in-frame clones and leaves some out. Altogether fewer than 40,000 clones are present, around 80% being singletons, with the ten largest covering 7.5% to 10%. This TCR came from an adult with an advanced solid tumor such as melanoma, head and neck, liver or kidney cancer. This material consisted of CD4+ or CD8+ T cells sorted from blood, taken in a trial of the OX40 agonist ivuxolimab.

This CDR3 reads CATSSRQAYEQYF. CDR3 DNA: TGTGCCACCAGCAGCCGCCAGGCCTACGAGCAGTACTTC. The chain links TRBV15 to TRBJ2-7, with D unresolved. V lost 3 bases, J lost 2 bases, and 8 bases lay in between. This CDR3 region has 13 residues. The germline CDR1 and CDR2 sequences are LNHNV and YYDKDF (reference sequence).